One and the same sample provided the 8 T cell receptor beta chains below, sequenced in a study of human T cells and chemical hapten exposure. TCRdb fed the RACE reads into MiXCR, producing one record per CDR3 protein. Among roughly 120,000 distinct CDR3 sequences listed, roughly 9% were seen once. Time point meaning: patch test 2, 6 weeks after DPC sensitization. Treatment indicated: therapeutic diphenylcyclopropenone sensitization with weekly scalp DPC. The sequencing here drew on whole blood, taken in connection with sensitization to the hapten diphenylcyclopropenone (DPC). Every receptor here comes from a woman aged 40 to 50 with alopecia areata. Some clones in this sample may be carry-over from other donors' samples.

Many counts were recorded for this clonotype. The CDR3 here is CASSLPKVAHNEQFF. CDR3 coding DNA: TGCGCCAGCAGCCTCCCCAAGGTAGCCCACAATGAGCAGTTCTTC. V and J are TRBV5-1 and TRBJ2-1; D is ambiguous. This CDR3 region has 15 residues. Per the germline V gene, CDR1 is SGHRS and CDR2 is YFSETQ. V dropped 4 bases and J dropped 5 bases, with 16 bases sitting between them.

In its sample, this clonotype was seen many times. The CDR3 coding sequence is TGTGCCAGCAGCCTCCGAGGGACAGCGGGCTACACCTTC. Protein product: CASSLRGTAGYTF. The rearrangement links TRBV7-2 to TRBJ1-2; TRBD1 aligns across 7 bases. The CDR3 extends over 13 amino acids. After removal of 5 bases from V and 8 bases from J, the junction contained 8 bases not matched to a gene. CDR1 SGHTA and CDR2 FQGNSA come from the germline V gene. Full variable domain (missing parts from reference TRBV7-2 and TRBJ1-2): GAGVSQSPSNKVTEKGKDVELRCDPISGHTALYWYRQSLGQGLEFLIYFQGNSAPDKSGLPSDRFSAERTGGSVSTLTIQRTQQEDSAVYLCASSLRGTAGYTFGSGTRLTVV.

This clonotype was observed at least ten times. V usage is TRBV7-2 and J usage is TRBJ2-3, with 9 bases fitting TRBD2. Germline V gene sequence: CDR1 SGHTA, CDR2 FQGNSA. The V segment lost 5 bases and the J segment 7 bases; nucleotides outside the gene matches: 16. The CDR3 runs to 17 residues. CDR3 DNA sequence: TGTGCCAGCAGCCCAGGGGGGACTAGCCGTACTGTCAATACGCAGTATTTT. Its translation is CASSPGGTSRTVNTQYF.

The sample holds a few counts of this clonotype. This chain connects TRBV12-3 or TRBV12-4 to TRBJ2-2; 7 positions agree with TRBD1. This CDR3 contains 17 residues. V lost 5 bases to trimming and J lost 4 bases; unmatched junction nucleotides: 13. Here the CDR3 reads CASSPGRGGVGTGELFF. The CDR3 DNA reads TGTGCCAGCAGTCCAGGGAGAGGGGGCGTGGGCACCGGGGAGCTGTTTTTT.

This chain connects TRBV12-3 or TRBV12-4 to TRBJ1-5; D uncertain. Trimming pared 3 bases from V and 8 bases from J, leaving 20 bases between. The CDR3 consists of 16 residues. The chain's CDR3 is CASSLLGLTDSKPQHF. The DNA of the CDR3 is TGTGCCAGCAGTTTGCTGGGTCTGACGGATTCCAAGCCCCAGCATTTT.

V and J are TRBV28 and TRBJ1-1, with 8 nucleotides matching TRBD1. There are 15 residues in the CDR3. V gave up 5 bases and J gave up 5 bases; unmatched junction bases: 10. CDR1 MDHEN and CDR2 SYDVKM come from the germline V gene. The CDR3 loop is CASSTQGAPRTEAFF. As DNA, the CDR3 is TGTGCCAGCAGTACCCAGGGGGCGCCGCGGACTGAAGCTTTCTTT.

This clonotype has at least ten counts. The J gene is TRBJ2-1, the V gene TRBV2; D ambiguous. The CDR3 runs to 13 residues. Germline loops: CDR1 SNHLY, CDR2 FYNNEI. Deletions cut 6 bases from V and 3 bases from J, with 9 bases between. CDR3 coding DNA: TGTGCCAGCAGCCCCGACGGCTACAATGAGCAGTTCTTC. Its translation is CASSPDGYNEQFF. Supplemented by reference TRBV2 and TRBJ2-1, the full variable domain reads EPEVTQTPSHQVTQMGQEVILRCVPISNHLYFYWYRQILGQKVEFLVSFYNNEISEKSEIFDDQFSVERPDGSNFTLKIRSTKLEDSAMYFCASSPDGYNEQFFGPGTRLTVL.

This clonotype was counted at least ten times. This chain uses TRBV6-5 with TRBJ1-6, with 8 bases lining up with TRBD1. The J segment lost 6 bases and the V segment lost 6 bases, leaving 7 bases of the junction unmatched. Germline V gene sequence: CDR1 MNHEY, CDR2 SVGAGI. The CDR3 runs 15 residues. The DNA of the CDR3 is TGTGCCAGCAGAGACAGGGGAAGGCGTAATTCACCCCTCCACTTT. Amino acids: CASRDRGRRNSPLHF.